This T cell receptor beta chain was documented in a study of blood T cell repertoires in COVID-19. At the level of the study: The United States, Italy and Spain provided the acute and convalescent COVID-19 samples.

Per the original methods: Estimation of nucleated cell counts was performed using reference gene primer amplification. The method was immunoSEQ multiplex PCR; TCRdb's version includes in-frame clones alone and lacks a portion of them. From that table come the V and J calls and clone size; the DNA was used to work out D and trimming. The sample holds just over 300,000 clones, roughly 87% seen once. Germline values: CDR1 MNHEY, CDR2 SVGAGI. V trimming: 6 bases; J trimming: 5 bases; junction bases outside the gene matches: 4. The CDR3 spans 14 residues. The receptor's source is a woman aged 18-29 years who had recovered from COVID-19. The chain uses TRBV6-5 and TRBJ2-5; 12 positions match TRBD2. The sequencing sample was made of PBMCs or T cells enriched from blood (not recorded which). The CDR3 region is CASRTSGSGETQYF. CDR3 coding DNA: TGTGCCAGCAGGACTAGCGGGAGTGGGGAGACCCAGTACTTC.